The clone carrying this T cell receptor (beta chain) was found a few times. Its antigen remains unidentified. The data originate from a study of CD8 T cells in ankylosing spondylitis. Study-wide results and limits: Seemingly characteristic of ankylosing spondylitis blood was a TCR beta motif consisting of eight highly homologous variants.

Germline lookup yields CDR1 DFQATT and CDR2 SNEGSKA (reference sequence). The CDR3 runs 13 residues. Germline trimming cut 4 bases from V and 4 bases from J; bases unmatched to any gene: 3. TCRdb called the 5' RACE reads again in MiXCR, with one record for every CDR3 protein. The sample has about 540,000 distinct CDR3 sequences; about 13% are singletons. Material: blood, either unsorted or a sorted T cell fraction (not recorded which). The chain joins TRBV20-1 to TRBJ2-2, with TRBD1 matching 7 bases. The receptor's source is a male donor with ankylosing spondylitis. CDR3 coding DNA: TGCAGTGCTATGACAGGGATCACCGGGGAGCTGTTTTTT. Its translation: CSAMTGITGELFF.